One and the same sample provided the 19 T cell receptor beta chains below, sequenced in a study of cytomegalovirus exposure and HLA in healthy donors. In the PCR, 60 Vbeta and 13 Jbeta primers were used. Sequenced by immunoSEQ multiplex PCR; TCRdb stores in-frame clones only, minus some. Among around 190,000 clones, 84% were seen once, and the ten largest hold around 1.2%. Sequencing used PBMCs. Source of these receptors: a girl aged 2 to 9 in good health and CMV-seropositive.

The chain uses TRBV28 and TRBJ1-1, with a weak D call TRBD1 (6 bases). V shed 7 bases and J shed 6 bases, with 33 bases lying between them. CDR3 length: 19 amino acids. Germline CDR1 MDHEN, CDR2 SYDVKM. The CDR3 DNA reads TGTGCCAGCACCAACTCCTTGACCATGTTCGTACAGGGTGGGGCTGAAGCTTTCTTT. Its protein product is CASTNSLTMFVQGGAEAFF.

The chain links TRBV29-1 to TRBJ2-7; a possible D gene is TRBD1 (5 bases). The V gene's germline CDR1 is SQVTM and CDR2 ANQGSEA. Trimming removed 5 bases at V and 2 bases at J, with 16 bases between. The CDR3 runs to 14 residues. The DNA for the CDR3 is TGCAGCGTTATTAAGAATACAGGTACCTACGAGCAGTACTTC. It codes for CSVIKNTGTYEQYF.

The chain uses TRBV7-8 and TRBJ1-5; TRBD1 matches at 9 bases. The junction had 4 bases not matched to a gene; V was cut back by 5 bases and J by 5 bases. The germline V gene encodes CDR1 SGHVS and CDR2 FQNEAQ. The CDR3 spans 14 residues. DNA of the CDR3: TGTGCCAGCAGCAAGACAGGGGGGGATCAGCCCCAGCATTTT. This encodes CASSKTGGDQPQHF.

The table lists this clone with a few counts. Other DNA sequences from this sample encode an identical CDR3 as well. The rearrangement joins TRBV5-1 to TRBJ2-7; the match to TRBD2 covers 7 bases. Germline trimming cut 3 bases from V and 0 bases from J; bases unmatched to any gene: 6. This CDR3 is 15 amino acids long. Per the germline V gene, CDR1 is SGHRS and CDR2 is YFSETQ. CDR3 DNA sequence: TGCGCCAGCAGCTCCAGGGAGGGGAGCTCCTACGAGCAGTACTTC. Amino acid sequence: CASSSREGSSYEQYF.

The V and J genes are TRBV28 and TRBJ2-1; tentative D call: TRBD1 (6 bases). The CDR3 has 15 residues. Between the trimmed V and J ends, which lost 5 bases and 5 bases, there was a span of 16 bases. The germline V gene encodes CDR1 MDHEN and CDR2 SYDVKM. In DNA form, the CDR3 reads TGTGCCAGCAGTCTCCCACAGGGTGGGCACAATGAGCAGTTCTTC. Its translation: CASSLPQGGHNEQFF.

This clone appeared once. One end of the junction fails to match germline, which may point to a read error. The J gene is TRBJ2-1, the V gene TRBV7-7; 8 bases align to TRBD2. CDR1 and CDR2 (germline): SSHAT, FNYEAQ (reference sequence). CDR3 length: 15 residues. The CDR3: CASSVGAGEVNEQFF. CDR3 coding DNA: TGTGCTAGCAGCGTCGGAGCGGGAGAGGTCAATGAGCAGTTCTTC. Full variable domain (rest looked up from reference TRBV7-7 and TRBJ2-1): GAGVSQSPRYKVTKRGQDVTLRCDPISSHATLYWYQQALGQGPEFLTYFNYEAQPDKSGLPSDRFSAERPEGSISTLTIQRTEQRDSAMYRCASSVGAGEVNEQFFGPGTRLTVL.

The chain is built from TRBV6-6 and TRBJ1-2; 9 bases line up with TRBD1. The CDR3 sequence is 15 residues long. Germline CDR1 MNHNY, CDR2 SVGAGI (reference sequence). The ends lost 2 bases at V and 7 bases at J; junction bases unmatched: 8. The CDR3 sequence is CASSYGTGMACGYTF. The CDR3 nucleotides are TGTGCCAGCAGTTACGGGACAGGGATGGCGTGTGGCTACACCTTC.

This chain connects TRBV11-2 to TRBJ1-3, with TRBD1 matching over 7 bases. CDR3 length: 13 amino acids. V lost 5 bases to trimming and J lost 8 bases; unmatched junction nucleotides: 6. Per the germline V gene, CDR1 is SGHAT and CDR2 is FQNNGV. This chain's CDR3 is CASSLRQGDTIYF. The CDR3 DNA follows: TGTGCCAGCAGCCTCAGACAGGGCGACACCATATATTTT.

The chain carries TRBV11-2 and TRBJ1-2; 9 bases map to TRBD1. The CDR3 is 17 amino acids. V shed 5 bases, J shed 4 bases, and the junction held 14 bases outside the gene matches. Germline loops: CDR1 SGHAT, CDR2 FQNNGV. The CDR3 DNA reads as TGTGCCAGCAGCATTGCCCCGGGACAGGGAGGTCCCTATGGCTACACCTTC. It encodes CASSIAPGQGGPYGYTF.

J is TRBJ1-1 and V is TRBV7-8; 8 bases are a match to TRBD1. The trim removed 1 base at V and 6 bases at J, leaving 4 bases unmatched. This CDR3 is 14 amino acids long. CDR1 is SGHVS, CDR2 FQNEAQ, per germline. Here the CDR3 reads CASSLGQGASEAFF. The DNA of the CDR3 is TGTGCCAGCAGCTTAGGGCAGGGGGCTTCTGAAGCTTTCTTT.

The table lists this clone with a count of one. The chain links TRBV30 to TRBJ2-7; D is perhaps TRBD2 (5 bases). V lost 0 bases, J lost 5 bases, and 8 bases lay in between. This CDR3 has 12 residues. Germline V gene data show CDR1 as GTSNPN and CDR2 as SVGIG (reference sequence). CDR3 sequence: CAWSVGGHEQYF. DNA of the CDR3: TGTGCCTGGAGTGTTGGAGGCCACGAGCAGTACTTC.

This chain joins TRBV28 and TRBJ2-7; a possible D gene is TRBD2 (6 bases). V was cut by 3 bases and J by 3 bases, with 9 bases left in between. This CDR3 contains 13 residues. Germline CDR1 MDHEN, CDR2 SYDVKM. In nucleotides, the CDR3 is TGTGCCAGCAGTTTCGGGACTCGCTACGAGCAGTACTTC. This encodes CASSFGTRYEQYF.

The chain has TRBV7-2 and TRBJ2-1, with a weak D call TRBD2 (5 bases). CDR3 length equals 16 residues. Trimming left V 5 bases short and J 6 bases short, with 20 bases between. CDR1 and CDR2 from the germline V gene are SGHTA and FQGNSA. The CDR3 protein is CASSPQVQLGSNEQFF. The CDR3 DNA reads TGTGCCAGCAGCCCCCAGGTCCAACTAGGATCCAATGAGCAGTTCTTC.

CDR3 DNA: TGTGCCAGCAGCTTACGCGAAGGACAGGAGACTCATGGCTACACCTTC. It codes for CASSLREGQETHGYTF. The V call is TRBV7-8, the J call TRBJ1-2; 7 bases align to TRBD1. This CDR3 contains 16 residues. The V gene's germline CDR1 is SGHVS and CDR2 FQNEAQ. V was clipped by 2 bases and J by 6 bases; unmatched bases: 12.

CDR3 bases: TGTGCCAGCAGTCGGGACAGAAACACCGGGGAGCTGTTTTTT. Encoded protein: CASSRDRNTGELFF. The chain employs TRBV2 and TRBJ2-2; 7 bases are shared with TRBD1. Germline CDR1 SNHLY, CDR2 FYNNEI. V trimming: 5 bases; J trimming: 2 bases; junction bases outside the gene matches: 2. This CDR3 is 14 amino acids long.

This chain joins TRBV14 and TRBJ2-3; 11 bases agree with TRBD2. Germline trimming cut 1 base from V and 3 bases from J; bases unmatched to any gene: 6. Germline CDR1 and CDR2: SGHDN and FVKESK. There are 17 residues in the CDR3. The CDR3 bases are TGTGCCAGCAGCCAAGTGGCTAGCGGGGGGTGGACAGATACGCAGTATTTT. Amino acids: CASSQVASGGWTDTQYF.

The rearrangement links TRBV7-9 to TRBJ2-2, with D hard to call. V dropped 4 bases and J dropped 7 bases, with 4 bases sitting between them. The CDR3 runs 11 residues. Germline V gene sequence: CDR1 SEHNR, CDR2 FQNEAQ (reference sequence). The CDR3 coding sequence is TGTGCCAGCAGCTCGGGCGGGGAGCTGTTTTTT. Residues: CASSSGGELFF.

The chain joins TRBV5-1 to TRBJ2-7, with 7 bases matching TRBD1. Trimming at V came to 4 bases and at J to 5 bases, leaving 9 bases not matched to a gene. Germline CDR1 reads SGHRS; CDR2 reads YFSETQ. The CDR3 runs to 14 residues. Here the CDR3 DNA reads TGCGCCAGCAGCACCGGCCCGACAGGGAACGAGCAGTACTTC. Its protein is CASSTGPTGNEQYF.

The chain couples TRBV5-4 to TRBJ2-2; 10 nucleotides agree with TRBD2. There are 16 residues in the CDR3. Trimming removed 0 bases from V and 4 bases from J; junction bases left unmatched: 3. The V gene's germline CDR1 is SGHNT and CDR2 YYREEE (reference sequence). CDR3 protein: CASSLGASGSTGELFF. As DNA, the CDR3 is TGTGCCAGCAGCTTGGGGGCTAGCGGGAGCACCGGGGAGCTGTTTTTT.